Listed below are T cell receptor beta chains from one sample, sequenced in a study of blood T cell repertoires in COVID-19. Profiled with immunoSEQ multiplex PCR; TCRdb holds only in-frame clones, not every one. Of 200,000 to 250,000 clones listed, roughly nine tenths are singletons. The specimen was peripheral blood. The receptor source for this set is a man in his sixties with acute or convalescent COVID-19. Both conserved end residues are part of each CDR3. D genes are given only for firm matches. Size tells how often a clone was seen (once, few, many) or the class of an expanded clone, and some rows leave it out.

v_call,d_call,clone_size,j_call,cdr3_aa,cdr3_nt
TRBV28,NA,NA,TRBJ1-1,CASSLWGGDTEAFF,TGTGCCAGCAGCCTATGGGGGGGTGACACTGAAGCTTTCTTT
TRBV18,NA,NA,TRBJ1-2,CASSPEQGPSYGYTF,TGTGCCAGCTCACCGGAACAGGGACCCTCCTATGGCTACACCTTC
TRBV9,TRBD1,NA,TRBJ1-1,CASSGRDSNTEAFF,TGTGCCAGCAGCGGGAGGGACAGCAACACTGAAGCTTTCTTT
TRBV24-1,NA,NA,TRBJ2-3,CATSDPGARGGPTSTDTQYF,TGTGCCACCAGTGATCCCGGGGCCAGGGGTGGGCCGACTAGCACAGATACGCAGTATTTT
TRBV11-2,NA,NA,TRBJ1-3,CASSLDVLGNTIYF,TGTGCCAGCAGCTTAGACGTTCTTGGAAACACCATATATTTT
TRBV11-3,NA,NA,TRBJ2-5,CASSGGIERAPQETQYF,TGTGCCAGCAGCGGGGGGATTGAGCGGGCACCCCAAGAGACCCAGTACTTC
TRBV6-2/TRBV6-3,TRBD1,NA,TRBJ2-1,CASSSGTGVGNEQFF,TGTGCCAGCAGTTCCGGGACAGGGGTTGGTAATGAGCAGTTCTTC
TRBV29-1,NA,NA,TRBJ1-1,CSVVGGIGAAEAFF,TGCAGCGTTGTTGGGGGCATAGGGGCCGCTGAAGCTTTCTTT
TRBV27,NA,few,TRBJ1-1,CASSLWGDGANTEAFF,TGTGCCAGCAGTTTATGGGGAGATGGCGCGAACACTGAAGCTTTCTTT
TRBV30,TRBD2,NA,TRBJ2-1,CASSGAKNEQFF,TGTGCCTCTAGCGGAGCGAAGAATGAGCAGTTCTTC
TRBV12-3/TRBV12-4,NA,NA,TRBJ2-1,CASSSWQGNEQFF,TGTGCCAGCAGTTCCTGGCAGGGTAATGAGCAGTTCTTC
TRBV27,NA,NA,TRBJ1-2,CASSAQANYGYTF,TGTGCCAGCAGCGCTCAGGCTAACTATGGCTACACCTTC
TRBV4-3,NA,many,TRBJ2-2,CASSQDPHAGTGELFF,TGCGCCAGCAGCCAAGATCCCCACGCGGGGACCGGGGAGCTGTTTTTT
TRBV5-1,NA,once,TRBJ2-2,CASSLVQGYTGELFF,TGCGCCAGCAGCTTGGTTCAGGGATACACCGGGGAGCTGTTTTTT
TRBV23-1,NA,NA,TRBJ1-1,CASSRVNTEAFF,TGCGCCAGCAGTCGAGTGAACACTGAAGCTTTCTTT
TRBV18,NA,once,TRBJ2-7,CASSPRADNSYEQYF,TGTGCCAGCTCACCCCGGGCGGACAATTCCTACGAGCAGTACTTC
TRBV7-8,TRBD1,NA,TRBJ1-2,CASSSTGAGYGYTF,TGTGCCAGCAGCTCAACAGGGGCTGGATATGGCTACACCTTC
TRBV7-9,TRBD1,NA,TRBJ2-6,CASRVGLQGASGANVLTF,TGTGCCAGCAGGGTGGGGCTACAGGGGGCTTCTGGGGCCAACGTCCTGACTTTC
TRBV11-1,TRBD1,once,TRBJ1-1,CASRYWTGGTEAFF,TGTGCCAGCAGGTATTGGACAGGGGGCACTGAAGCTTTCTTT
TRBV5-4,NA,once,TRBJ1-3,CASSFQRQAAGNTIYF,TGTGCCAGCAGCTTTCAGAGACAGGCCGCTGGAAACACCATATATTTT
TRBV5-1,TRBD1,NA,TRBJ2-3,CASSLSDRVTDTQYF,TGCGCCAGCAGCTTAAGTGACAGGGTGACAGATACGCAGTATTTT
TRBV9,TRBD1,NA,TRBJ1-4,CASSASGGGVLNEKLFF,TGTGCCAGCAGCGCCTCAGGGGGCGGGGTCCTTAATGAAAAACTGTTTTTT
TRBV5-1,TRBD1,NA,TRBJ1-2,CASSLGQTLGYTF,TGCGCCAGCAGCCTGGGACAGACTCTTGGCTACACCTTC
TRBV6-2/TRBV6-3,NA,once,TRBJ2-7,CASSLRTGSYEQYF,TGTGCCAGCAGCCTCCGGACTGGATCGTACGAGCAGTACTTC
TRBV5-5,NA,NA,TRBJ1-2,CASSLAAGQGGYTF,TGTGCCAGCAGCTTGGCCGCGGGGCAGGGTGGCTACACCTTC
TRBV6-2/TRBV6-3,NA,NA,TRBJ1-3,CASSTGDSGNTIYF,TGTGCCAGCAGTACAGGTGACTCTGGAAACACCATATATTTT
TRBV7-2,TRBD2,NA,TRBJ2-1,CASSSRLAGAYNEQFF,TGTGCCAGCAGCTCTCGACTAGCGGGAGCCTACAATGAGCAGTTCTTC
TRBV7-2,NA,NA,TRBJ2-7,CASSFQGLSYEQYF,TGTGCCAGCAGCTTCCAGGGGCTTTCCTACGAGCAGTACTTC
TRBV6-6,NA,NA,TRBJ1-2,CASSFSGGYGYTF,TGTGCCAGCAGTTTCTCGGGAGGATATGGCTACACCTTC
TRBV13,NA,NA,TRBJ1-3,CASSSAEENSGNTIYF,TGTGCCAGCAGCTCCGCGGAGGAAAACTCTGGAAACACCATATATTTT
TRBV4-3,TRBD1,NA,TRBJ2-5,CASSLGTVGMETQYF,TGCGCCAGCAGCCTCGGGACAGTGGGTATGGAGACCCAGTACTTC
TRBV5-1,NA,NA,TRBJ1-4,CASSLAVAPSTTNEKLFF,TGCGCCAGCAGCTTGGCCGTAGCCCCCTCCACAACTAATGAAAAACTGTTTTTT
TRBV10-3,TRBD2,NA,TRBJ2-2,CATSSTGGTGELFF,TGTGCCACCAGTTCTACCGGGGGGACCGGGGAGCTGTTTTTT
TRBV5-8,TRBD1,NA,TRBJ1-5,CASSSDRGWDQPQHF,TGTGCCAGCAGCTCGGACAGGGGATGGGATCAGCCCCAGCATTTT
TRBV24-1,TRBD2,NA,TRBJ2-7,CATSDSKTGGPSYEQYF,TGTGCCACCAGTGATTCGAAGACGGGAGGGCCTTCCTACGAGCAGTACTTC
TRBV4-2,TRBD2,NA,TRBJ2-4,CASSGASGSSQNIQYF,TGTGCCAGCTCGGGGGCTAGCGGGAGTAGTCAGAACATTCAGTACTTC
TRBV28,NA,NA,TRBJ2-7,CASSLQGYEQYF,TGTGCCAGCAGTCTGCAGGGTTACGAGCAGTACTTC
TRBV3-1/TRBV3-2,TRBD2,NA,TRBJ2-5,CASSQVLAGQETQYF,TGTGCCAGCAGCCAAGTTTTAGCGGGTCAAGAGACCCAGTACTTC
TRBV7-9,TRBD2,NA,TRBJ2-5,CASSLLLAGGAETQYF,TGTGCCAGCAGCTTATTGCTTGCGGGAGGGGCGGAGACCCAGTACTTC
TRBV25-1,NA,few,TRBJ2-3,CASSTGLALSTDTQYF,TGTGCCAGCAGTACCGGGCTAGCATTAAGCACAGATACGCAGTATTTT
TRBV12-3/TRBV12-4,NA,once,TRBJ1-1,CASSYRENTEAFF,TGTGCCAGCAGTTACAGGGAGAACACTGAAGCTTTCTTT
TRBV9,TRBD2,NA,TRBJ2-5,CASSVGTSGRALSETQYF,TGTGCCAGCAGCGTAGGGACTAGCGGGAGGGCCCTCTCTGAGACCCAGTACTTC
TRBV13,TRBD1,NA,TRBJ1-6,CASSFQGAWSSPLHF,TGTGCCAGCAGCTTCCAGGGGGCTTGGAGTTCACCCCTCCACTTT
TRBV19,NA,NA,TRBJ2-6,CASRGSSGANVLTF,TGTGCCAGTAGAGGGAGCTCTGGGGCCAACGTCCTGACTTTC
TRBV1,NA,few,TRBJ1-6,CTSSQRGDNSPLHF,TGCACCAGCAGCCAACGCGGGGATAATTCACCCCTCCACTTT
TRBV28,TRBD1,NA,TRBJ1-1,CASSLPLTGGGTEAFF,TGTGCCAGCAGTTTACCTTTGACAGGGGGGGGCACTGAAGCTTTCTTT
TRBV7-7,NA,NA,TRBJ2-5,CASSFDGETQYF,TGTGCTAGCAGCTTTGACGGGGAGACCCAGTACTTC
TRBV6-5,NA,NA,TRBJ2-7,CASRSPMPGYEQYF,TGTGCCAGCAGAAGCCCGATGCCAGGGTACGAGCAGTACTTC
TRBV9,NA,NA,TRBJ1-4,CASSAPLGEGNEKLFF,TGTGCCAGCAGCGCCCCTTTGGGGGAGGGAAATGAAAAACTGTTTTTT